The TCR beta chain under discussion was sequenced for a study of cytomegalovirus exposure and HLA in healthy donors. Study at large: Per a later analysis, the roughly 700 first-cohort and more than 100 validation repertoires shared one platform. Points from the study as a whole: Subsequent analysis revealed that first-cohort TCR clusters tended to co-occur in the 110 or so validation repertoires.

The sample holds one count of this clone. Antigen specificity is unknown. The table came from immunoSEQ multiplex PCR; TCRdb's copy has only in-frame clones and leaves some out. Among about 84,000 clones, roughly 93% were seen once, and the ten largest hold around 2.1%. The study drew the donors from its approximately 110-subject validation cohort, separate from the 666-subject first cohort. Germline V gives CDR1 MDHEN, CDR2 SYDVKM. V lost 5 bases to trimming and J lost 5 bases; unmatched junction nucleotides: 12. The CDR3 totals 15 residues. The sample taken for sequencing was PBMCs. The clonotype comes from a man aged 25 to 40 in good health and CMV-seronegative. This chain uses TRBV28 with TRBJ2-7; 7 nucleotides match TRBD2. This CDR3 reads CASSAVGGFKNEQYF. For the CDR3, the DNA is TGTGCCAGCAGTGCGGTGGGGGGGTTTAAAAACGAGCAGTACTTC.